This is a list of T cell receptor beta chains from one sample in a study of blood T cells in healthy people across ages. Using its own MiXCR run on the 5' RACE reads, TCRdb lists one record per CDR3 protein. The table includes approximately 730,000 distinct CDR3 sequences, 35% to 45% detected once. Material: blood. These receptors originate from a woman in her sixties or seventies in good health. Both conserved end residues are part of each CDR3. The order of the fields is CDR3 DNA, CDR3 protein, D gene, V gene, clone size, J gene. The D gene is left open where the match is weak. Size values are once, few and many counts, or a class for expanded clones, and some rows have none.

DNA: TGTGCCAGCCTCCAGCAGGAGACCCAGTACTTC
CDR3: CASLQQETQYF
D: .
V: TRBV2
size: .
J: TRBJ2-5

DNA: TGCGCCAGCAGCCCGAATGAGGGATGGGTCTCCTACAATGAGCAGTTCTTC
CDR3: CASSPNEGWVSYNEQFF
D: .
V: TRBV4-3
size: few
J: TRBJ2-1

DNA: TGCAGCGTTCGGGGAGATATCTCTGGGGCCAACGTCCTGACTTTC
CDR3: CSVRGDISGANVLTF
D: .
V: TRBV29-1
size: .
J: TRBJ2-6

DNA: TGCAGCGTTGGCCGGGACAGGGGGCGCGGGGACACTGAAGCTTTCTTT
CDR3: CSVGRDRGRGDTEAFF
D: TRBD1
V: TRBV29-1
size: few
J: TRBJ1-1

DNA: TGTGCCAGCAGTTCCCATTACGGCGGAAAGAACATGAACACTGAAGCTTTCTTT
CDR3: CASSSHYGGKNMNTEAFF
D: .
V: TRBV12-3/TRBV12-4
size: few
J: TRBJ1-1

DNA: TGTGCCAGCAGCCTTGGGACAGGGTCGCGCGAGCAGTACTTC
CDR3: CASSLGTGSREQYF
D: TRBD1
V: TRBV5-6
size: many
J: TRBJ2-7

DNA: TGCGCCAGCAGCCACTCTCTAGGAGGCACCTCCTATGGCTACACCTTC
CDR3: CASSHSLGGTSYGYTF
D: .
V: TRBV4-1
size: few
J: TRBJ1-2

DNA: TGTGCCAGCAGTAGGACAGTACTTAATGAAAAACTGTTTTTT
CDR3: CASSRTVLNEKLFF
D: .
V: TRBV6-5
size: few
J: TRBJ1-4

DNA: TGTGCCAGCAGCGTTACCCGGGGGGCGACAGATACGCAGTATTTT
CDR3: CASSVTRGATDTQYF
D: .
V: TRBV9
size: few
J: TRBJ2-3

DNA: TGTGCCAGCAGTCCAACCGGGACAGAGAAATACGAGCAGTACTTC
CDR3: CASSPTGTEKYEQYF
D: TRBD1
V: TRBV6-2/TRBV6-3
size: .
J: TRBJ2-7

DNA: TGTGCCAGCAGCCAAGAGGGACTAGGCTACACCTTC
CDR3: CASSQEGLGYTF
D: .
V: TRBV14
size: few
J: TRBJ1-2

DNA: TGTGCCAGCAGTTGGACATCACTCGGGGAGCTGTTTTTT
CDR3: CASSWTSLGELFF
D: .
V: TRBV5-5
size: .
J: TRBJ2-2

DNA: TGCAGTGCTAGAGATGCTAGCGGGATGGAGACCCAGTACTTC
CDR3: CSARDASGMETQYF
D: TRBD2
V: TRBV20-1
size: .
J: TRBJ2-5

DNA: TGTGCCAGCGGTATCGGGACAGGGTCCTACGAGCAGTACTTC
CDR3: CASGIGTGSYEQYF
D: TRBD1
V: TRBV6-5
size: .
J: TRBJ2-7

DNA: TGTGCCAGCAGCGAAGGGACATTTGGAATAGGGACCCAGTACTTC
CDR3: CASSEGTFGIGTQYF
D: .
V: TRBV9
size: .
J: TRBJ2-5

DNA: TGTGCCAGCAGTTCCGACTTTCCCCACGAGCAGTACTTC
CDR3: CASSSDFPHEQYF
D: .
V: TRBV6-2/TRBV6-3
size: .
J: TRBJ2-7

DNA: TGCGCCAGCAGCCCGGGTGGACAGTACCAAGAGACCCAGTACTTC
CDR3: CASSPGGQYQETQYF
D: .
V: TRBV5-1
size: few
J: TRBJ2-5

DNA: TGTGCCAGCAGCAAAGTGGGGGTAGGCTACGAGCAGTACTTC
CDR3: CASSKVGVGYEQYF
D: .
V: TRBV21-1
size: few
J: TRBJ2-7

DNA: TGTGCCAGCAGTGCCCCGAGTGAGCAGTTCTTC
CDR3: CASSAPSEQFF
D: .
V: TRBV6-1
size: .
J: TRBJ2-1

DNA: TGTGCCAGCAGTTCACCCGGACTAGCGGGGGGGAATGAGCAGTTCTTC
CDR3: CASSSPGLAGGNEQFF
D: TRBD2
V: TRBV6-2/TRBV6-3
size: many
J: TRBJ2-1

DNA: TGTGCCAGCAGCAAAAGTAGTAGCGCCCACTACAATGAGCAGTTCTTC
CDR3: CASSKSSSAHYNEQFF
D: .
V: TRBV21-1
size: .
J: TRBJ2-1

DNA: TGTGCCAGCAGCCAGCTACTAGTGCCCCCCGGGGAGACCCAGTACTTC
CDR3: CASSQLLVPPGETQYF
D: .
V: TRBV4-2
size: many
J: TRBJ2-5

DNA: TGCGCCAGCAGGGCTCCGGGACTAAGCTCCTACAATGAGCAGTTCTTC
CDR3: CASRAPGLSSYNEQFF
D: TRBD2
V: TRBV5-1
size: .
J: TRBJ2-1

DNA: TGTGCCAGCAGCATGACCGGGACCGCCTACGAGCAGTACTTC
CDR3: CASSMTGTAYEQYF
D: .
V: TRBV7-2
size: few
J: TRBJ2-7

DNA: TGTGCCAGCTCCCTGACAGGATCGGCTTTCTTT
CDR3: CASSLTGSAFF
D: .
V: TRBV18
size: .
J: TRBJ1-1

DNA: TGTGCCACCAGCAGAGATAGCATCCTGAACACTGAAGCTTTCTTT
CDR3: CATSRDSILNTEAFF
D: .
V: TRBV15
size: .
J: TRBJ1-1

DNA: TGTGCCTGGAGCGGTATAGTGGGGGAGCAGTACTTC
CDR3: CAWSGIVGEQYF
D: .
V: TRBV30
size: .
J: TRBJ2-7

DNA: TGTGCCATCAGTCAGTGGTCAACTAATGAAAAACTGTTTTTT
CDR3: CAISQWSTNEKLFF
D: .
V: TRBV10-3
size: .
J: TRBJ1-4

DNA: TGTGCCAGCAGAGGACAGGGCCAAGAGACCCAGTACTTC
CDR3: CASRGQGQETQYF
D: TRBD1
V: TRBV12-3/TRBV12-4
size: few
J: TRBJ2-5

DNA: TGCAGTGCTAGAGATACGAGAGGAGCCAAAAACATTCAGTACTTC
CDR3: CSARDTRGAKNIQYF
D: .
V: TRBV20-1
size: .
J: TRBJ2-4

DNA: TGCAGCGTCCTCCGGGACAGGGTCCGGAAGACTGGCTACACCTTC
CDR3: CSVLRDRVRKTGYTF
D: TRBD1
V: TRBV29-1
size: .
J: TRBJ1-2

DNA: TGTGCCAGCAGTCGGGACGAGTCACCCCTCCACTTT
CDR3: CASSRDESPLHF
D: .
V: TRBV6-2/TRBV6-3
size: few
J: TRBJ1-6

DNA: TGTGCCAGCAGTTACTTTAAATCGGGGGGGAACGAGCAGTTCTTC
CDR3: CASSYFKSGGNEQFF
D: TRBD2
V: TRBV6-2/TRBV6-3
size: few
J: TRBJ2-1

DNA: TGCGCCAGCAGTGAAAGTGGGGGCAGCTCCTACGAGCAGTACTTC
CDR3: CASSESGGSSYEQYF
D: .
V: TRBV10-1
size: few
J: TRBJ2-7

DNA: TGTGCCAGCAGCCAAGACGGTAAAGACGGGCTAGCGGGAGGAGCAGATACGCAGTATTTT
CDR3: CASSQDGKDGLAGGADTQYF
D: TRBD2
V: TRBV4-2
size: .
J: TRBJ2-3

DNA: TGCGCCAGCAGCCTCCTGCCTAGGGACGAGCAGTACTTC
CDR3: CASSLLPRDEQYF
D: .
V: TRBV5-1
size: .
J: TRBJ2-7

DNA: TGTGCCAGCAGTTTAGACAGGGTATCATCTAATCAGCCCCAGCATTTT
CDR3: CASSLDRVSSNQPQHF
D: .
V: TRBV12-3/TRBV12-4
size: .
J: TRBJ1-5

DNA: TGTGCCAGCAGTCGGACTAGCGGGGGACTTCCCTACGAGCAGTACTTC
CDR3: CASSRTSGGLPYEQYF
D: TRBD2
V: TRBV7-8
size: few
J: TRBJ2-7

DNA: TGCAGTCGGGGGGGCGGTACATCCCGAGATACGCAGTATTTT
CDR3: CSRGGGTSRDTQYF
D: TRBD2
V: TRBV20-1
size: few
J: TRBJ2-3

DNA: TGTGCCAGCACCCTGGACGGGAACTATGGCTACACCTTC
CDR3: CASTLDGNYGYTF
D: .
V: TRBV6-6
size: .
J: TRBJ1-2

DNA: TGTGCCAGCAGCAAAACAGGGGGGGATCAGCCCCAGCATTTT
CDR3: CASSKTGGDQPQHF
D: TRBD1
V: TRBV7-2
size: .
J: TRBJ1-5

DNA: TGTGCCAGCTCACTCACAGGGGAGGGGAATCAGCCCCAGCATTTT
CDR3: CASSLTGEGNQPQHF
D: TRBD1
V: TRBV18
size: .
J: TRBJ1-5

DNA: TGTGCCATCAGCTCTCCCCTAGCGGGGACCTACGAGCAGTACTTC
CDR3: CAISSPLAGTYEQYF
D: TRBD2
V: TRBV10-3
size: .
J: TRBJ2-7

DNA: TGTGCCAGCAGCTTAGAGGTGGTCGGGGGGACCCAGTACTTC
CDR3: CASSLEVVGGTQYF
D: .
V: TRBV11-2
size: .
J: TRBJ2-5

DNA: TGTGCCAGCAAATACCGGGGACACACCGGGGAGCTGTTTTTT
CDR3: CASKYRGHTGELFF
D: .
V: TRBV6-6
size: .
J: TRBJ2-2

DNA: TGCAGTCCCCTAGACAGTAGGCTTTGCGGCTACACCTTC
CDR3: CSPLDSRLCGYTF
D: .
V: TRBV29-1
size: .
J: TRBJ1-2

DNA: TGCGCCAGCAGCTGGACTAGCGGCTCCAAAAACATTCAGTACTTC
CDR3: CASSWTSGSKNIQYF
D: TRBD2
V: TRBV5-1
size: .
J: TRBJ2-4

DNA: TGTGCCATCACGACGGGGGCTATTGGAAACACCATATATTTT
CDR3: CAITTGAIGNTIYF
D: .
V: TRBV10-3
size: .
J: TRBJ1-3

DNA: TGTGCCAGCAGCCCGACTAGCGAAAGTGGGAATGAGCAGTACTTC
CDR3: CASSPTSESGNEQYF
D: TRBD2
V: TRBV11-2
size: .
J: TRBJ2-5

DNA: TGTGCCAGCAGTTCGCTAGAGGGGGGTACAGGGGGTATCGAGACCCAGTACTTC
CDR3: CASSSLEGGTGGIETQYF
D: TRBD1
V: TRBV27
size: .
J: TRBJ2-5

DNA: TGTGCCAGCAGTCCCAGTACAGGGGGCAGTGGCTACACCTTC
CDR3: CASSPSTGGSGYTF
D: TRBD1
V: TRBV12-3/TRBV12-4
size: .
J: TRBJ1-2

DNA: TGTGCCAGCAGCTTAAGGGTATCCTCGGGAACCGATGAGCAGTTCTTC
CDR3: CASSLRVSSGTDEQFF
D: .
V: TRBV7-9
size: once
J: TRBJ2-1

DNA: TGCAGCGTTGAAGATCGTGCAGGGGCCGGAAACACCATATATTTT
CDR3: CSVEDRAGAGNTIYF
D: .
V: TRBV29-1
size: .
J: TRBJ1-3

DNA: TGTGCCAGCATTATGACTAGCGGGGGCACAGATACGCAGTATTTT
CDR3: CASIMTSGGTDTQYF
D: TRBD2
V: TRBV6-1
size: .
J: TRBJ2-3

DNA: TGTGCCAGCAGCCACTTGGAGCAGTTCTTC
CDR3: CASSHLEQFF
D: .
V: TRBV11-2
size: .
J: TRBJ2-1

DNA: TGTGCCAGTAGTATAACCCCGGGCAGGAGATACAATGAGCAGTTCTTC
CDR3: CASSITPGRRYNEQFF
D: .
V: TRBV19
size: few
J: TRBJ2-1

DNA: TGTGCTAGTGGTTTCGGCGGGAGGACTTACAATGAGCAGTTCTTC
CDR3: CASGFGGRTYNEQFF
D: TRBD2
V: TRBV12-5
size: .
J: TRBJ2-1